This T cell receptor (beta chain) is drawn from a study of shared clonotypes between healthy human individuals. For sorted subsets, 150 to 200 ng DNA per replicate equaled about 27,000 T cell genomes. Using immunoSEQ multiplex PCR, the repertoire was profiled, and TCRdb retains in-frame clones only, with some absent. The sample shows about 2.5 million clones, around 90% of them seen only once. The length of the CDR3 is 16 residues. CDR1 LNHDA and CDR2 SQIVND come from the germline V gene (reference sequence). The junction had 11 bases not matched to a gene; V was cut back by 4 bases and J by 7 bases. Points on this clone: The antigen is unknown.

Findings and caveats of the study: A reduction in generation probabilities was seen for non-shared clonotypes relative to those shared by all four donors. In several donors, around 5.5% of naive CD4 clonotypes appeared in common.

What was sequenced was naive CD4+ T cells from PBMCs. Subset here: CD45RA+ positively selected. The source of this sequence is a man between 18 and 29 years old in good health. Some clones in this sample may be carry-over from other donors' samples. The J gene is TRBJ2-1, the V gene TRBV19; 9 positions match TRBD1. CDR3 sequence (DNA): TGTGCCAGTAGTACAAAATCGGACAGGGGCCTTAATGAGCAGTTCTTC. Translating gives CASSTKSDRGLNEQFF.